This T cell receptor beta chain was sequenced during a study of CD8 T cells in ankylosing spondylitis. V was cut by 6 bases and J by 1 base, with 9 bases left in between. This CDR3 region has 13 residues. Quantitative barcoded 5'-RACE was used to prepare TCR beta libraries. Via MiXCR, TCRdb re-called the 5' RACE reads, giving one row per CDR3 protein. The sample records about 240,000 distinct CDR3 sequences, more than 9% being singletons. About this clonotype: The antigen remains unidentified.

The study's findings and limits: Researchers report that disease-linked clones proved CD8+ and relatively rare in peripheral blood. Disease-linked clones were reportedly significantly enriched in matched ankylosing spondylitis synovial fluid.

The V gene is TRBV12-3 or TRBV12-4, the J gene TRBJ1-1; D remains ambiguous. Sequencing was carried out using blood, either unsorted or a sorted T cell fraction (not recorded which). The TCR comes from a male donor with ankylosing spondylitis or in good health (not recorded which). The chain's CDR3 is CASSARGNTEAFF. DNA of the CDR3: TGTGCCAGCAGCGCACGCGGGAACACTGAAGCTTTCTTT.